Shown below are 21 T cell receptor beta chains from a single sample sequenced in a study of cytomegalovirus exposure and HLA in healthy donors. The PCR had 60 Vbeta and 13 Jbeta primers. The method was immunoSEQ multiplex PCR; TCRdb's version includes in-frame clones alone and lacks a portion of them. Altogether roughly 80,000 clones are present, about 70% being singletons, with the ten largest covering 9.5% to 13%. The sample consisted of PBMCs. The receptors were sampled from a male donor in good health and CMV-seropositive.

Regarding this clone: Its ends do not fully match the called genes, so a read error is possible. This chain joins TRBV11-2 and TRBJ2-2; 8 bases line up with TRBD1. Germline-derived CDR1 and CDR2 are SGHAT and FQNNGV. This CDR3 contains 16 residues. CDR3 nucleotides: TGTGCCAGCAGCGTCCGGGACAGGATTAACACCGGGGAGCCGTTTTTT. Protein: CASSVRDRINTGEPFF.

This clone has only one observation. This rearrangement joins TRBV5-4 to TRBJ2-7; D perhaps matches TRBD2 (5 bases). V lost 2 bases and J 0 bases, leaving 9 bases between the germline ends. This CDR3 spans 14 amino acids. Germline V gene data show CDR1 as SGHNT and CDR2 as YYREEE (reference sequence). CDR3 region: CASSLAEVSYEQYF. CDR3 nucleotides: TGTGCCAGCAGCTTAGCGGAAGTCTCCTACGAGCAGTACTTC.

V and J are TRBV27 and TRBJ2-7, with a possible D match to TRBD1 (6 bases). The CDR3 length is 14 residues. CDR1 and CDR2 (germline): MNHEY, SMNVEV (reference sequence). Trimming took off 4 bases at V and 3 bases at J, with 13 bases between the two ends. The CDR3 region is CASSSNRVVYEQYF. Here the CDR3 DNA reads TGTGCCAGCAGTTCGAACAGGGTCGTCTACGAGCAGTACTTC.

The chain combines TRBV5-6 with TRBJ2-5; D is ambiguous. The assigned J gene may be wrong: the sequence end matches TRBJ2-7 better. The length of the CDR3 is 13 residues. The germline V gene has CDR1 SGHDT and CDR2 YYEEEE. This CDR3 is CASSLGSTYEQYF. DNA of the CDR3: TGTGCCAGCAGCTTGGGTTCAACCTACGAGCAGTACTTC.

This chain uses TRBV20-1 with TRBJ1-1; no reliable D call. CDR1 is DFQATT, CDR2 SNEGSKA, per germline (reference sequence). The CDR3 covers 11 residues. The CDR3 sequence: CRAVGTPGAFF. The CDR3 DNA follows: TGCAGGGCAGTAGGTACACCGGGGGCTTTCTTT.

This clone was seen a handful of times. This chain connects TRBV2 to TRBJ1-3; D is perhaps TRBD1 (6 bases). V was clipped by 4 bases and J by 2 bases, with 12 bases between them. The CDR3 loop spans 15 amino acids. CDR1 SNHLY and CDR2 FYNNEI come from the germline V gene. The CDR3 here is CASSGTARAGNTIYF. The CDR3 coding sequence is TGTGCCAGCAGTGGGACAGCGAGGGCTGGAAACACCATATATTTT.

The CDR3 coding sequence is TGTGCCAGCAGCTATACCGCCGGGACACTGAACACTGAAGCTTTCTTT. Protein product: CASSYTAGTLNTEAFF. This chain connects TRBV11-2 to TRBJ1-1; D might be TRBD1 (6 bases). The germline V and J ends were trimmed by 4 bases and 0 bases, with 15 bases remaining between them. The CDR3 loop spans 16 amino acids. The germline V gene encodes CDR1 SGHAT and CDR2 FQNNGV.

V and J are TRBV7-9 and TRBJ2-5, with D unclear. Trimming stripped 5 bases from V and 5 bases from J, with 6 bases between. Germline loops: CDR1 SEHNR, CDR2 FQNEAQ (reference sequence). CDR3 length: 11 residues. The CDR3 DNA is TGTGCCAGCAGCCAACGGGAGACCCAGTACTTC. The encoded protein is CASSQRETQYF.

This clone was recorded a few times. This chain joins TRBV5-8 and TRBJ1-2; D remains unclear. The germline gives CDR1 SGHTS, CDR2 YDEGEE. Deletions cut 4 bases from V and 4 bases from J, with 8 bases between. CDR3 length equals 12 residues. The CDR3 protein is CASSPEVYGYTF. The CDR3 DNA follows: TGTGCCAGCAGCCCTGAGGTCTATGGCTACACCTTC.

As for this clone: The sample contains more than one DNA sequence encoding this CDR3. The chain links TRBV6-1 to TRBJ2-7; TRBD1 agrees at 10 bases. Germline V gives CDR1 MNHNS, CDR2 SASEGT. The CDR3 consists of 14 residues. V was pared by 7 bases and J by 2 bases, with 5 bases of the junction left unmatched. The CDR3 DNA is TGTGCCAGCACCACGGGACAGGGGCCCTACGAGCAGTACTTC. Translated: CASTTGQGPYEQYF.

This sequence joins TRBV11-2 and TRBJ2-1; maybe TRBD2 (6 bases). Per the germline V gene, CDR1 is SGHAT and CDR2 is FQNNGV. The V end was cut by 3 bases, the J end by 2 bases, with 14 bases between. The CDR3 sequence is 16 residues long. The CDR3 sequence: CASSFYLARTYNEQFF. Written as DNA, the CDR3 is TGTGCCAGCAGCTTTTATCTAGCGAGGACCTACAATGAGCAGTTCTTC.

By share of the sample, this clone is medium-sized. The chain carries TRBV6-5 and TRBJ1-5, with 10 nucleotides matching TRBD1. CDR1 and CDR2 from the germline V gene are MNHEY and SVGAGI. Germline trimming cut 4 bases from V and 6 bases from J; bases unmatched to any gene: 3. CDR3 length: 14 amino acids. The chain's CDR3 is CASSSTGGIQPQHF. The CDR3 DNA sequence: TGTGCCAGCAGTTCGACAGGGGGCATTCAGCCCCAGCATTTT.

The chain employs TRBV9 and TRBJ2-2; D gene uncertain. V shed 0 bases and J shed 6 bases, with 6 bases lying between them. Germline assignment: CDR1 SGDLS and CDR2 YYNGEE. The CDR3 spans 13 residues. CDR3 sequence: CASSVVPAGELFF. CDR3 bases: TGTGCCAGCAGCGTAGTCCCGGCCGGGGAGCTGTTTTTT. The full variable domain, completed using reference TRBV9 and TRBJ2-2, is DSGVTQTPKHLITATGQRVTLRCSPRSGDLSVYWYQQSLDQGLQFLIQYYNGEERAKGNILERFSAQQFPDLHSELNLSSLELGDSALYFCASSVVPAGELFFGEGSRLTVL.

A remark on this clone: The junction does not match germline at one end; this may be a read error. The V and J genes are TRBV5-1 and TRBJ1-4; the match to TRBD1 covers 9 bases. Germline loops: CDR1 SGHRS, CDR2 YFSETQ. The CDR3 loop spans 15 amino acids. The CDR3 coding sequence is TGCGCCAGCAGTTTGGAGACAGGGGGTAATGAAAAACTGTTTTTT. This translates into CASSLETGGNEKLFF.

The V and J genes are TRBV4-1 and TRBJ2-1; D possibly corresponds to TRBD2 (6 bases). From germline, CDR1 is MGHRA and CDR2 YSYEKL. CDR3 length equals 16 residues. V was pared by 0 bases and J by 0 bases, with 9 bases between. The CDR3 DNA is TGCGCCAGCAGCCAAGAATACGGGAGCTCCTACAATGAGCAGTTCTTC. This sequence encodes CASSQEYGSSYNEQFF.

V gene TRBV19 combines with J gene TRBJ1-1; D is possibly TRBD1 (5 bases). The length of the CDR3 is 18 residues. Germline lookup yields CDR1 LNHDA and CDR2 SQIVND (reference sequence). Trimming removed 4 bases at V and 1 base at J, with 22 bases between. The CDR3 sequence is CASSTRQGGSLPNTEAFF. Here the CDR3 DNA reads TGTGCCAGTAGTACTCGGCAGGGAGGCTCTTTACCGAACACTGAAGCTTTCTTT.

The genes are TRBV5-4 and TRBJ1-3; D ambiguous. Deletions cut 4 bases from V and 0 bases from J, with 11 bases between. From germline, CDR1 is SGHNT and CDR2 YYREEE (reference sequence). This CDR3 has 15 amino acids. CDR3 bases: TGTGCCAGCAGCCGTACGGGGATCTCTGGAAACACCATATATTTT. Its protein product is CASSRTGISGNTIYF.

This clone was counted a few times. The CDR3 DNA follows: TGTGCCAGCAGCCTCGGACTAGCGGGAAGCACAGATACGCAGTATTTT. This gives the protein CASSLGLAGSTDTQYF. The chain employs TRBV4-2 and TRBJ2-3; 12 positions agree with TRBD2. J gave up 0 bases and V 4 bases, and 2 bases lay outside the gene matches. CDR1 is LGHNA and CDR2 is YNFKEQ in the germline V gene. This CDR3 region has 16 residues.

V gene TRBV27 combines with J gene TRBJ1-2; 11 bases line up with TRBD1. The germline gives CDR1 MNHEY, CDR2 SMNVEV (reference sequence). The CDR3 is 12 residues long. Trimming at V came to 5 bases and at J to 7 bases, leaving 0 bases not matched to a gene. This CDR3 is CASSGTGGGYTF. CDR3 in DNA: TGTGCCAGCAGTGGGACAGGGGGTGGCTACACCTTC.

V gene TRBV4-1 combines with J gene TRBJ2-2, with D uncertain. The CDR3 has 13 amino acids. Trimming took off 0 bases at V and 6 bases at J, with 5 bases between the two ends. The V gene's germline CDR1 is MGHRA and CDR2 YSYEKL. In DNA form, the CDR3 reads TGCGCCAGCAGCCAAGAGGAGCCCGGGGAGCTGTTTTTT. Its protein is CASSQEEPGELFF.

This clone was counted only a few times. V and J are TRBV18 and TRBJ2-7, with 7 nucleotides matching TRBD2. Trimming cost V 3 bases and J 2 bases; bases outside gene matches: 7. Germline V lookup: CDR1 KGHSH, CDR2 LQKENI. The CDR3 is made up of 15 amino acids. This CDR3 reads CASSPRLAAAYEQYF. The CDR3 nucleotides read TGTGCCAGCTCACCCCGACTAGCCGCCGCCTACGAGCAGTACTTC.